This T cell receptor beta chain was observed in a study of blood T cell repertoires in COVID-19. Produced via immunoSEQ multiplex PCR; TCRdb's table is partial and in-frame only. Here the sample spans around 300,000 clones, around 90% being singletons. Germline values: CDR1 MNHEY, CDR2 SVGAGI. V was pared by 6 bases and J by 3 bases, with 15 bases between. The CDR3 has 15 residues. The chain links TRBV6-5 to TRBJ1-3; D is perhaps TRBD1 (6 bases). The sequenced sample was peripheral blood. The receptor's source is a woman between 25 and 40 years old with COVID-19, enrolled during active disease. This CDR3 reads CASSNREFGGNTIYF. The DNA of the CDR3 is TGTGCCAGCAGCAACAGGGAATTCGGTGGAAACACCATATATTTT.